The entry below describes one T cell receptor (beta chain). The target antigen is unknown. Every donor provided one heparinised blood draw, which averaged approximately 100 mL. These data originate in a study of beta chain features in type 1 diabetes. General study results and limits: PCR might show a preference for shorter templates, equally across patients and controls. Patients' naive, central memory and Treg TCRB repertoires seemed closer to one another than those of healthy donors.

All of the isolated RNA was reverse transcribed, so expressed TCRB transcripts were sequenced. This table comes from immunoSEQ multiplex PCR, and its TCRdb copy is limited to in-frame clones, with some not included. This repertoire shows 970,000 or so clones, 17% found once; its top ten account for 0.02% to 0.025%. Deletions cut 3 bases from V and 6 bases from J, with 13 bases between. The CDR3 covers 14 residues. Germline CDR1 reads SGDLS; CDR2 reads YYNGEE. Sequenced material: naive CD4+ T cells from blood. The clonotype comes from a young woman in good health. The rearrangement uses TRBV9 and TRBJ1-5; D not certain. In nucleotides, the CDR3 is TGTGCCAGCAGCGCGAAATGGAGTGGTCAGCCCCAGCATTTT. Translating it yields CASSAKWSGQPQHF.